This TCR beta chain derives from a study of blood T cell repertoires in COVID-19. This clone appeared a single time. CDR1 MNHEY and CDR2 SMNVEV come from the germline V gene (reference sequence). Trimming removed 0 bases from V and 8 bases from J, with 16 bases in between. This CDR3 comprises 15 residues. Authors' methods: Using reference gene primer amplification, nucleated cell counts were estimated. Repertoires were generated with immunoSEQ multiplex PCR, while TCRdb's copy carries only in-frame clones and drops some. V, J and clone size are those of that table, while D and trimming were read from the DNA. The data contain about 150,000 clones, around nine tenths of them singletons.

Specimen: peripheral blood. The chain carries TRBV27 and TRBJ1-2; no definite D call. This sequence originates from a man between 60 and 75 years old with active or convalescent COVID-19. CDR3 DNA: TGTGCCAGCAGTTTATCTGGACCCGGGGTGCGCGGCTACACCTTC. Translated, it gives CASSLSGPGVRGYTF.